The clone carrying this T cell receptor (beta chain) was seen once. Its specificity is unknown. The sample belongs to a study of identical twins. Germline V gene data show CDR1 as LGHNA and CDR2 as YNFKEQ. The J segment lost 7 bases and the V segment lost 4 bases, leaving 12 bases of the junction unmatched. This CDR3 contains 16 residues. General study results and limits: There were fewer insertions in abundant cord blood beta clonotypes, but memory repertoires showed no such pattern.

Carrying unique molecular identifiers, the cDNA also gained a universal primer site through template switching. TCRdb recomputed calls from the 5' RACE reads with MiXCR, one row per CDR3 protein. The sample carries about 570,000 distinct CDR3 sequences, approximately 10% recorded once. The data also belong to a second study, concerning yellow fever vaccine responses in identical twins. As that study records: Twins showed a vaccine T cell response that reportedly seemed partly convergent, partly personalized.

The chain couples TRBV4-2 to TRBJ2-1; 8 positions match TRBD2. Specimen: PBMCs. This TCR derives from a woman between 18 and 30 years old in good health. CDR3 DNA: TGTGCCAGCAGCCCCGGCGCGGGGGGCCCCCCAAATGAGCAGTTCTTC. This encodes CASSPGAGGPPNEQFF.